The 5 T cell receptor beta chains reported below all come from one sample, sequenced in a study of spatial heterogeneity in lung cancer. Each CDR3 protein is one row after TCRdb ran MiXCR on the 5' RACE reads. The sample carries about 3,900 distinct CDR3 sequences, roughly 3.9% recorded once. Overall study findings and caveats: Counts that tracked tumor mutation counts were those of expanded intratumoral alpha and beta TCRs.

Their antigens remain unidentified. Stated time point: sample taken at primary tumor resection. Material: lung tumor tissue, obtained at surgery. The receptors derive from a male donor with early-stage non-small cell lung cancer.

This clonotype is medium-sized (0.01 to 0.1%) in the sample. The chain recombines TRBV20-1 with TRBJ2-2, with 10 bases aligning to TRBD1. This CDR3 is built from 17 residues. The V gene's germline CDR1 is DFQATT and CDR2 SNEGSKA (reference sequence). The V gene end was trimmed by 7 bases and the J gene end by 0 bases; junction bases not matched to a gene: 11. CDR3 sequence (DNA): TGCAGTGTAAGCGGGGCCGGGACAGGGGCGAACACCGGGGAGCTGTTTTTT. This encodes CSVSGAGTGANTGELFF.

This clonotype was found a few times. The chain recombines TRBV7-9 with TRBJ2-3, with 7 positions matching TRBD2. The J segment lost 2 bases and the V segment lost 4 bases, leaving 6 bases of the junction unmatched. The CDR3 length is 15 residues. Germline V gene sequence: CDR1 SEHNR, CDR2 FQNEAQ (reference sequence). CDR3 sequence: CASSSREANTDTQYF. The CDR3 DNA reads as TGTGCCAGCAGCTCCCGGGAGGCTAACACAGATACGCAGTATTTT.

This clonotype rates as medium-sized. The rearrangement joins TRBV18 to TRBJ2-3, with D perhaps matching TRBD1 (5 bases). In germline, CDR1 is KGHSH, CDR2 LQKENI. There are 15 residues in the CDR3. Trimming left V 3 bases short and J 3 bases short, with 13 bases between. The CDR3 DNA is TGTGCCAGCTCACCTGTCCAGGGTGGTACAGATACGCAGTATTTT. Protein: CASSPVQGGTDTQYF.

This clonotype is medium-sized within its sample. This chain joins TRBV18 and TRBJ1-2; 7 bases align to TRBD1. There are 13 residues in the CDR3. Trimming cost V 5 bases and J 5 bases; bases outside gene matches: 5. Germline loops: CDR1 KGHSH, CDR2 LQKENI. CDR3 loop: CASSTGDRYGYTF. CDR3 DNA: TGTGCCAGCTCAACAGGGGATCGTTATGGCTACACCTTC.

This clonotype qualifies as medium-sized. This sequence joins TRBV27 and TRBJ1-3; TRBD1 is a possible D gene (6 bases). The length of the CDR3 is 19 residues. CDR1 and CDR2 from the germline V gene are MNHEY and SMNVEV (reference sequence). Trimming removed 6 bases from V and 0 bases from J, with 24 bases in between. The CDR3 bases are TGTGCCAGCAGACTTAGGAGGCCCGGGACAACTCTCTCTGGAAACACCATATATTTT. Its translation is CASRLRRPGTTLSGNTIYF.